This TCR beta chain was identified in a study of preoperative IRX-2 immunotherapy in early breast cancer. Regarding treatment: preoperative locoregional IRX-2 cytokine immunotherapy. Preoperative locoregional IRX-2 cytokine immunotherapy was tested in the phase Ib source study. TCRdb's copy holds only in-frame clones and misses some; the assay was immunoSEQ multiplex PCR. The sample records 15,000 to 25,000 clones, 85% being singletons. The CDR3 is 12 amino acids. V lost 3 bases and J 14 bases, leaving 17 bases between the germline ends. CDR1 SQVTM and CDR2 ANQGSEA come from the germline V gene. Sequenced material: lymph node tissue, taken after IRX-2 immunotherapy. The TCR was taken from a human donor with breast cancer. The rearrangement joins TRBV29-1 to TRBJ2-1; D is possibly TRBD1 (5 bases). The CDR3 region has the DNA TGCAGCGTTGAGGAGACAGTTCCTAAGGAGTTCTTC. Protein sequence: CSVEETVPKEFF.